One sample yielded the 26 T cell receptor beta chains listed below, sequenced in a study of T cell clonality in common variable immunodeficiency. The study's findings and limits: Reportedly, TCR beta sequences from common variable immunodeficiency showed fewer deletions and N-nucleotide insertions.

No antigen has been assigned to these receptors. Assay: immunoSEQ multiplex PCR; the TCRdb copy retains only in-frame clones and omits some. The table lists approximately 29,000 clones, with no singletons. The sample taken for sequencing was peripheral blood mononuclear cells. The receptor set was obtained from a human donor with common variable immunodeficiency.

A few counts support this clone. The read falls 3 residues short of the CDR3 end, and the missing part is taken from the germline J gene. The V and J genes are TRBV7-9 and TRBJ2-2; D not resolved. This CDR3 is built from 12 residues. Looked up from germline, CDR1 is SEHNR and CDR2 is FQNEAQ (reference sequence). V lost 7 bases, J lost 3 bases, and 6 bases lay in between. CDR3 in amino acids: CASILYTGELFF. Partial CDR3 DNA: TGTGCCAGCATACTTTACACCGGGGAG.

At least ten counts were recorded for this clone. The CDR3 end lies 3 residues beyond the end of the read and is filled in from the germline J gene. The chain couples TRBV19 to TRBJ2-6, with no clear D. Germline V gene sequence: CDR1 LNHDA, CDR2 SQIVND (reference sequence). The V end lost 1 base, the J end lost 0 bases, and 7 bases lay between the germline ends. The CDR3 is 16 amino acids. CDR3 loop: CASSIGHRSGANVLTF. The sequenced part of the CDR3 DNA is TGTGCCAGTAGTATAGGGCACCGCTCTGGGGCCAACGTC.

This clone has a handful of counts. The part of the CDR3 DNA that was read is TGTGCCAGTAGTATAGGGGAGGAGGGGGGGGCGCTTTGTGTCACTGAA. Translating it yields CASSIGEEGGALCVTE. The whole CDR3 protein is CASSIGEEGGALCVTEAFF. V gene TRBV19 combines with J gene TRBJ1-1; weak D call: TRBD1 (6 bases). The DNA ends 3 residues before the CDR3 does, and the rest of the CDR3 is filled in from the germline J gene. The CDR3 contains 19 residues. Germline CDR1 and CDR2: LNHDA and SQIVND (reference sequence). V was shortened by 1 base and J by 4 bases, with 25 bases between the two germline ends. Full variable domain (rest looked up from reference TRBV19 and TRBJ1-1): DGGITQSPKYLFRKEGQNVTLSCEQNLNHDAMYWYRQDPGQGLRLIYYSQIVNDFQKGDIAEGYSVSREKKESFPLTVTSAQKNPTAFYLCASSIGEEGGALCVTEAFFGQGTRLTVV.

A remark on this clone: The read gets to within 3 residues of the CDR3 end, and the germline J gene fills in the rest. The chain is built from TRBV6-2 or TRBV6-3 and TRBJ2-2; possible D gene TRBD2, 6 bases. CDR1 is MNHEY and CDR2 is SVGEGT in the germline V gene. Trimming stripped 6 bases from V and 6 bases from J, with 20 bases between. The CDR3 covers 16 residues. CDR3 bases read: TGTGCCAGCAGGCAGCCGGGACTTTTTTTTTCCGGGGAG. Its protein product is CASRQPGLFFSGE. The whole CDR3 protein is CASRQPGLFFSGELFF.

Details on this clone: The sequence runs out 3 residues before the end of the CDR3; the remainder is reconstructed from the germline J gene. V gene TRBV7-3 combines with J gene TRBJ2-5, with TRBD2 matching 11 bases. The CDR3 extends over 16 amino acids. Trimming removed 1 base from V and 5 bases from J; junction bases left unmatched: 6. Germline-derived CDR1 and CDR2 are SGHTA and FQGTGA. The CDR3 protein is CASSLSSGGVLETQYF. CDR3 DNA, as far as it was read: TGTGCCAGCAGCTTAAGTAGCGGGGGGGTCCTGGAGACC.

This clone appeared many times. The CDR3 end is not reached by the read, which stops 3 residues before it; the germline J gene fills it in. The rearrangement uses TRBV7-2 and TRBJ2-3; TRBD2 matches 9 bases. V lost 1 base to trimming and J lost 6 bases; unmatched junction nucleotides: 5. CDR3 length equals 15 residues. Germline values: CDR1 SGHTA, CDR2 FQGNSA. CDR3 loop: CASSLGGGAMDTQYF. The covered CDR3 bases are TGTGCCAGCAGCTTAGGCGGGGGGGCGATGGATACG.

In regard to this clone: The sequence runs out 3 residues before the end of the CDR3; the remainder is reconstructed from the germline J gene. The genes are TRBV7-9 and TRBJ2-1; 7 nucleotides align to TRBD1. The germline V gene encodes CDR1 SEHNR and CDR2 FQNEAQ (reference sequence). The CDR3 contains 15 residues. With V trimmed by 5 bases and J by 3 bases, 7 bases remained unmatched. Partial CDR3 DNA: TGTGCCAGCAGCCCGTGGACAGGCGGCTACAATGAG. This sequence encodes CASSPWTGGYNE. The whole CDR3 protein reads CASSPWTGGYNEQFF.

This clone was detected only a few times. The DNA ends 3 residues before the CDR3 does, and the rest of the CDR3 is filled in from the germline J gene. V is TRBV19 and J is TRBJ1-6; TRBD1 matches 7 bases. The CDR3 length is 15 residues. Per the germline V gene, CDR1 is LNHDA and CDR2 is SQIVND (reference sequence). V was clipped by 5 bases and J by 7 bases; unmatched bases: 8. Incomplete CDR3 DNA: TGTGCCAGTAGTCCCCGGGACAGCCCGAATTCACCC. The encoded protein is CASSPRDSPNSP. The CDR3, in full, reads CASSPRDSPNSPLHF.

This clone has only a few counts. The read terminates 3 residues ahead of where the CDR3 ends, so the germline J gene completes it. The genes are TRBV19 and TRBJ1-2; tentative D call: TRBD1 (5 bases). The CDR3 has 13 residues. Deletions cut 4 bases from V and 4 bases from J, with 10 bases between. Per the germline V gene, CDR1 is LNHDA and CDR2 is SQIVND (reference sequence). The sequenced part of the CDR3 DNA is TGTGCCAGTAGTACTCAGGGTTCCTATGGC. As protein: CASSTQGSYG. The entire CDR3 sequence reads CASSTQGSYGYTF.

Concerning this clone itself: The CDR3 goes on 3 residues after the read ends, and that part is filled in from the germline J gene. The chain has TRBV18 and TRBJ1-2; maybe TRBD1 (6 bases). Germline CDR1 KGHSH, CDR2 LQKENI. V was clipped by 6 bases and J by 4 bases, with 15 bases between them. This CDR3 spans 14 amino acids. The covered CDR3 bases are TGTGCCAGCTCGCCTCTCGACAGGAGCTATGGC. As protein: CASSPLDRSYG. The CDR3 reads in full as CASSPLDRSYGYTF.

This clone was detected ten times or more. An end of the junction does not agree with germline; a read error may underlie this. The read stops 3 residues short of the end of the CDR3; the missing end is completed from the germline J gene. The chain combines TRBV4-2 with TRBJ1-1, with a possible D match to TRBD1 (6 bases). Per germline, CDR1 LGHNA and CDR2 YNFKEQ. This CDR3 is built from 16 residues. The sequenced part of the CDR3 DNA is TGCGCCAGCAGCCAAAAGGGGGGCGGGGGCGCATCTGAA. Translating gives CASSQKGGGGASE. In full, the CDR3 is CASSQKGGGGASEAFF.

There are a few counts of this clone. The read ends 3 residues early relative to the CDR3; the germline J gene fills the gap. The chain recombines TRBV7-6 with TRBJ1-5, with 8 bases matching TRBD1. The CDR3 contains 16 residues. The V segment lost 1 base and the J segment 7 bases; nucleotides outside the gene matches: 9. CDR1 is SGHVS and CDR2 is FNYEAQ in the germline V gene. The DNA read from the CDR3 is TGTGCCAGCAGCTTAGGGGGCCGGTCAGGGGGCCAGCCC. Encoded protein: CASSLGGRSGGQP. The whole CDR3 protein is CASSLGGRSGGQPQHF.

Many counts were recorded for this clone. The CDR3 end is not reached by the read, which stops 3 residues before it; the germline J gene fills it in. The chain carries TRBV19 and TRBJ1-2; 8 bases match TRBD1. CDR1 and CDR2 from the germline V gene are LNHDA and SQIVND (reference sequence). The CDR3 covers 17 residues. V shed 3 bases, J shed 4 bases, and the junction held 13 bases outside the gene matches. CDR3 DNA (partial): TGTGCCAGTAGTATCGGGGACAGGCCGCTAGTACCCTATGGC. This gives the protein CASSIGDRPLVPYG. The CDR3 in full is CASSIGDRPLVPYGYTF.

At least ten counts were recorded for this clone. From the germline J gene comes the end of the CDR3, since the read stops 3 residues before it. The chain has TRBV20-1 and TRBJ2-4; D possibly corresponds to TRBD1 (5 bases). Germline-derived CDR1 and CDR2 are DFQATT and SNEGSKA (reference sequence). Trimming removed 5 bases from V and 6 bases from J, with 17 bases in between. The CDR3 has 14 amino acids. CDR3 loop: CSALQDPGRNIQYF. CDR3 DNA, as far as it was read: TGCAGTGCTCTACAGGATCCGGGCCGAAACATT.

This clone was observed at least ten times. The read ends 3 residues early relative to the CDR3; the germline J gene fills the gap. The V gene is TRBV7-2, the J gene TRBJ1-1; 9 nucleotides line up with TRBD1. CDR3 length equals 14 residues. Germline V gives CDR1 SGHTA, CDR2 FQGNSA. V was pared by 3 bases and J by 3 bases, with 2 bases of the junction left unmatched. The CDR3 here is CASSFRTGDTEAFF. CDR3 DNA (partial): TGTGCCAGCAGCTTCCGGACAGGGGACACTGAA.

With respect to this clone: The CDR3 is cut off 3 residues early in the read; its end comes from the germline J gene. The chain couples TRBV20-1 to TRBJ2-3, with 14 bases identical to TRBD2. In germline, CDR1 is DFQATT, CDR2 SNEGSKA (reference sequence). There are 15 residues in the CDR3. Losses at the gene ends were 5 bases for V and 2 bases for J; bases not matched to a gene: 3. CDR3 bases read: TGCAGTGCTCGGGGACTAGCGGGGGTCACAGATACG. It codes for CSARGLAGVTDT. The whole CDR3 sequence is CSARGLAGVTDTQYF.

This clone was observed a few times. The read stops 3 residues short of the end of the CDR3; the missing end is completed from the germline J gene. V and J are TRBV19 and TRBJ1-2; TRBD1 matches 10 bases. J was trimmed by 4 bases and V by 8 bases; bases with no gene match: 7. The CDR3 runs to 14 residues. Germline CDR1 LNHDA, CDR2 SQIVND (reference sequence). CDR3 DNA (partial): TGTGCCAGTGAGCGGGACAGGGGAGGCTATGGC. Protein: CASERDRGGYG. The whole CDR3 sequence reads CASERDRGGYGYTF.

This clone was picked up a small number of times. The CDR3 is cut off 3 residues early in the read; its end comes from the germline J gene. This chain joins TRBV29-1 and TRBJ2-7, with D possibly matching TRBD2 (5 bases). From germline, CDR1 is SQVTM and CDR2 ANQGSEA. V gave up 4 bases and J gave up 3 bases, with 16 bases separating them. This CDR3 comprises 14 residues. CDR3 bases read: TGCAGCGTTGTCCTCACAGAACGGGGCTACGAG. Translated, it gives CSVVLTERGYE. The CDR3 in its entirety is CSVVLTERGYEQYF.

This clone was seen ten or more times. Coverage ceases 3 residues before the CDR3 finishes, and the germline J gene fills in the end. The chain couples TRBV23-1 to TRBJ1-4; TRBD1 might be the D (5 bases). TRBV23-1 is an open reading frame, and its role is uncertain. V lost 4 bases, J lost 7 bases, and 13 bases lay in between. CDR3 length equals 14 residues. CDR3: CASSRAGRREKLFF. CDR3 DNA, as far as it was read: TGCGCCAGCAGTCGGGCAGGGAGGCGTGAAAAA.

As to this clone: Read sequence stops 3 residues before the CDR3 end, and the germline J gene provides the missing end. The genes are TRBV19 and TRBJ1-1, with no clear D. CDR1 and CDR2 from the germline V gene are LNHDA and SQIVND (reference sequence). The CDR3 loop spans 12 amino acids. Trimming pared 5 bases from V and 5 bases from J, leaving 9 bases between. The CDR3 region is CASSFGWTEAFF. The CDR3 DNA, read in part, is TGTGCCAGTAGTTTCGGGTGGACTGAA. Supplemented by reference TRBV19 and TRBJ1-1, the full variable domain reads DGGITQSPKYLFRKEGQNVTLSCEQNLNHDAMYWYRQDPGQGLRLIYYSQIVNDFQKGDIAEGYSVSREKKESFPLTVTSAQKNPTAFYLCASSFGWTEAFFGQGTRLTVV.

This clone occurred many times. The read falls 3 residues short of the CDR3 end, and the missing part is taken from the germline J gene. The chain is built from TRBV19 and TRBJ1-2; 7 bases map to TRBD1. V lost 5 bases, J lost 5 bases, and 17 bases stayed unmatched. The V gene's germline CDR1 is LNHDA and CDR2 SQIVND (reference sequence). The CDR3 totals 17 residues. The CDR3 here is CASSSIPSSTGLYGYTF. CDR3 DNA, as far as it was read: TGTGCCAGTAGTTCAATCCCCTCATCGACAGGGCTTTATGGC. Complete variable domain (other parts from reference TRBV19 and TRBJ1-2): DGGITQSPKYLFRKEGQNVTLSCEQNLNHDAMYWYRQDPGQGLRLIYYSQIVNDFQKGDIAEGYSVSREKKESFPLTVTSAQKNPTAFYLCASSSIPSSTGLYGYTFGSGTRLTVV.

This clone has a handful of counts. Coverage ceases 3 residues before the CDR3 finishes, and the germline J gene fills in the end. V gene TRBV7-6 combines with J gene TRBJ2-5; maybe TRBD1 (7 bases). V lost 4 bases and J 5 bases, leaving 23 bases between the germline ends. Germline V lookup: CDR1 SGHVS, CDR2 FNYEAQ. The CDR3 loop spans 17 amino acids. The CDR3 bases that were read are TGTGCCAGCAGCTCTCCTCTTGGAGGGGGCCTGGAGGAGACC. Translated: CASSSPLGGGLEET. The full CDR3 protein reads CASSSPLGGGLEETQYF.

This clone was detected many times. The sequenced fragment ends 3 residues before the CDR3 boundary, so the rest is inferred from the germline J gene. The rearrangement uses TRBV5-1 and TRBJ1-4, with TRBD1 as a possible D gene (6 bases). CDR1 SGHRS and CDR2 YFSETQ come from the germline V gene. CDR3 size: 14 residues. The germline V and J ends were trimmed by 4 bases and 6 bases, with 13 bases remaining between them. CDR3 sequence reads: CASSQKTGDEKLFF. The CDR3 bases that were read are TGCGCCAGCAGCCAAAAGACAGGAGATGAAAAA.

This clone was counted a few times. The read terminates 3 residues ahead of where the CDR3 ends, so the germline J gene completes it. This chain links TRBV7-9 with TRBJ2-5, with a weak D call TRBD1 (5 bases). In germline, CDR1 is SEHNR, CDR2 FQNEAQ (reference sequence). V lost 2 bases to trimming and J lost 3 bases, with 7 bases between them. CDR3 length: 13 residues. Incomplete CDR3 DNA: TGTGCCAGCAGCTTACCAGGGAAAGAGACC. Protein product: CASSLPGKET. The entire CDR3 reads CASSLPGKETQYF.

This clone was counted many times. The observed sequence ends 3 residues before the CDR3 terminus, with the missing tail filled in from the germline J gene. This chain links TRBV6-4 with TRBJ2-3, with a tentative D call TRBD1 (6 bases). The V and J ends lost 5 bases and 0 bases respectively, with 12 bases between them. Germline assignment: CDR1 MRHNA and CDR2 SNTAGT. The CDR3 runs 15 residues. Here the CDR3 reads CASSPGQTSTDTQYF. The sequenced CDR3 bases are TGTGCCAGCAGTCCGGGACAAACTAGCACAGATACG.

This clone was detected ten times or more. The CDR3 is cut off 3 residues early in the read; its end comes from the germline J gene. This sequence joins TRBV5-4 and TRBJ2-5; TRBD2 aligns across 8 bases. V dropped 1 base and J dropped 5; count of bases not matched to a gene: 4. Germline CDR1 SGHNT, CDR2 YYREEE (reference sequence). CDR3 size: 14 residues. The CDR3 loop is CASSLRLARETQYF. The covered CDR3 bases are TGTGCCAGCAGCTTGCGACTAGCGCGGGAGACC.